Listed below are T cell receptor beta chains from one sample, sequenced in a study of shared clonotypes between healthy human individuals. This table comes from immunoSEQ multiplex PCR, and its TCRdb copy is limited to in-frame clones, with some not included. The table has about 770,000 clones, around 77% seen once. Sequencing used memory CD4+ T cells sorted from blood. These receptors all come from a woman aged 25 to 39 in good health. Both conserved end residues are part of each CDR3. The size of a clone is reported for some rows only, either as once, few or many, or as a class for expanded clones.

v_gene,abundance,j_gene,len,CDR3aa
TRBV11-2,few,TRBJ2-7,12,CASSLETYEQYF
TRBV19,-,TRBJ2-2,17,CASRPPESGPNTGELFF
TRBV15,-,TRBJ2-7,13,CATSRDKGYEQYF
TRBV28,once,TRBJ2-5,13,CASSRAVGETQYF
TRBV5-6,-,TRBJ1-4,16,CASSPGTGSANEKLFF
TRBV18,-,TRBJ1-2,14,CASSPSDRSLGYTF
TRBV5-1,-,TRBJ2-1,16,CASSFLTGLGNNEQFF
TRBV11-2,few,TRBJ1-4,12,CASSLVTNKLFF
TRBV27,once,TRBJ1-2,15,CASSPPGQGFYGYTF
TRBV2,-,TRBJ2-7,12,CASSGTAYEQYF
TRBV7-3,few,TRBJ2-1,14,CASSLGPWDNEQFF
TRBV6-6,many,TRBJ2-1,15,CASSYSTGIYNEQFF
TRBV5-6,-,TRBJ2-7,16,CASSLWFGDRAYEQYF
TRBV27,-,TRBJ2-4,14,CASGMSSALNIQYF
TRBV10-1,few,TRBJ2-7,15,CASSESGTLTYEQYF
TRBV7-9,-,TRBJ2-7,15,CASSLVIGTPYEQYF
TRBV27,once,TRBJ2-3,14,CASSLLGRSDTQYF
TRBV5-1,few,TRBJ2-1,15,CASSVDSYSYNEQFF